This T cell receptor (beta chain) was obtained from a study of OX40 agonist ivuxolimab in advanced cancers. As for the study more broadly: Ivuxolimab was a fully human IgG2 agonistic monoclonal antibody targeting the costimulatory receptor OX40 (CD134). Intravenous ivuxolimab was administered to patients every 2 weeks at six dose levels: 0.01, 0.1, 0.3, 1.5, 3 and 10 mg/kg. Among the approximately 54 dose-escalation patients, approximately 20 had hepatocellular carcinoma, about 15 melanoma, 9 renal cell carcinoma and 9 head and neck cancer. In the dose-escalation cohort, nearly 85% of patients were male, and the mean age was approximately 60 years with a range of 23 to 79. Prior anti-PD-1, anti-PD-L1 or anti-CTLA-4 therapy was permitted, and 40% to 50% of dose-escalation patients had received checkpoint inhibitors. Partial responses were achieved by three dose-escalation patients, of whom one had hepatocellular carcinoma and two had cutaneous melanoma. The purpose of peripheral TCRbeta sequencing was to test whether ivuxolimab changed TCR sequence diversity and led to clonal T-cell expansion. The paper reports the monotherapy dose-escalation portion (N of about 50 patients) of the phase I ivuxolimab trial.

What the research found in general, with its limitations: Low levels of normalized T-cell clonal expansion were also shown by some nonresponding patients. On average, CD8+ T cells showed more expanded clones than CD4+ T cells after ivuxolimab. At doses from 0.1 to 3.0 mg/kg, clonal expansion was seen in both CD4+ and CD8+ blood T cells between baseline and week 6. Partial responders in the 0.1-3.0 mg/kg groups had among the lowest normalized peripheral clonal expansion, especially among CD8+ T cells. The antigen specificity of the peripheral T cells that underwent clonal expansion was not determined.

With regard to this clone: Its antigen has not been determined. No base-level quality is on record; no much larger clone is a single base apart.

The trial excluded patients who had a history of autoimmune disease or who were on systemic immunosuppression. Peripheral blood for TCR sequencing was drawn from every dose cohort at baseline, at cycle 4 day 1 and at cycle 7 day 1. Samples came from an open-label, multicenter, first-in-human phase I dose-escalation trial of ivuxolimab. The trial enrolled adults with locally advanced or metastatic head and neck squamous cell, hepatocellular, melanoma or renal cell carcinoma. Before TCR sequencing, CD4+ T cells and CD8+ T cells were sorted from peripheral blood as separate populations. CDR1 and CDR2 are drawn from the germline V gene: MDHEN, SYDVKM. The CDR3 goes from the cysteine to the phenylalanine over 14 residues. The read is trimmed to its CDR3 DNA, 42 bases read in frame from base 1. V sheds 10 bases and J sheds 11 bases, leaving 26 bases between their ends. For sequencing of the TCRbeta CDR3 region, genomic DNA was extracted from the sorted cells. The immunoSEQ Assay was used to sequence the TCRbeta CDR3 regions. Sourced from immuneACCESS, this table was stored by TCRdb with only in-frame sequences that have V and J called. A share of the clones is absent; for the studies checked, an unresolved V gene accounts for under half, and the remainder has no known explanation. For this sample the table gives tens of thousands of clones, of which over 65% were detected only once. The ten largest clones add up to 2% to 2.5% of the sample.

Sequencing used CD4+ or CD8+ T cells sorted from blood, obtained in a trial of the OX40 agonist ivuxolimab. The TCR originated in an adult with an advanced solid tumor such as melanoma, head and neck, liver or kidney cancer. This chain is built from TRBV28 and TRBJ1-1; confidence is insufficient to name the D gene. The nucleotide sequence is TGTGCCACTACGGTGACGGGGAATACTCGGTGGGCTTTCTTT. Protein translation: CATTVTGNTRWAFF.